Sequencing of this TCR beta chain was carried out in a study of cytomegalovirus exposure and HLA in healthy donors. The study ran its PCR with 60 Vbeta and 13 Jbeta primers. Produced via immunoSEQ multiplex PCR; TCRdb's table is partial and in-frame only. Among 160,000 or so clones listed, around three quarters were seen once. In its sample, this clone was seen once. This TCR came from a woman aged 40 to 55 in good health and CMV-seronegative. What was sequenced was PBMCs.

The CDR3 reads CASSPQTGRVNEQFF. CDR3 in DNA: TGTGCCAGCTCACCACAGACAGGGCGGGTCAATGAGCAGTTCTTC. The chain uses TRBV18 and TRBJ2-1, with TRBD1 matching over 7 bases. The CDR3 consists of 15 residues. The germline V gene has CDR1 KGHSH and CDR2 LQKENI. The V and J ends lost 1 base and 6 bases, in that order; junction bases with no gene match: 6.